One and the same sample provided the 8 T cell receptor beta chains below, sequenced in a study of T cells after yellow fever vaccination (dated by TCRdb to between 2017 and 2020). Per the publication, the treatment or condition label means: live attenuated yellow fever vaccine strain. Library preparation was by 5' RACE. TCRdb names Illumina HiSeq 2500 as the instrument used. TCRdb reanalyzed the raw reads on its own, using fastp at Q25 for trimming and MiXCR for clone calling, and kept in-frame beta chains. Identical CDR3 protein sequences are pooled into one entry, listed with their most common genes and DNA. The sample profile shows 300,000 or so distinct CDR3 sequences; 10% to 15% of them were found once. The ten biggest clones cover 0.4% to 0.65% of the sample. Sequenced material: CD4+ T cells sorted from PBMCs, taken 45 days after the yellow fever booster vaccination. The receptors were sampled from a man aged 30 to 39 who received the YFV17D yellow fever vaccine.

This clonotype was recorded at least ten times. This rearrangement joins TRBV29-1 to TRBJ2-1, with TRBD2 matching 14 bases. The V segment lost 7 bases and the J segment 9 bases; nucleotides outside the gene matches: 5. The CDR3 covers 13 residues. Germline V lookup: CDR1 SQVTM, CDR2 ANQGSEA. The CDR3 spells CSAQGLAGAEQFF. The CDR3 DNA is TGCAGCGCCCAGGGACTAGCGGGAGCTGAGCAGTTCTTC.

V is TRBV24-1 and J is TRBJ2-3; D is perhaps TRBD1 or TRBD2 (5 bases each). Germline V gene sequence: CDR1 KGHDR, CDR2 SFDVKD. V was shortened by 3 bases and J by 6 bases, with 18 bases between the two germline ends. The CDR3 has 16 amino acids. The CDR3 loop reads CATSDGASPGADTQYF. In DNA, the CDR3 is TGTGCCACCAGTGATGGGGCTAGCCCCGGAGCGGATACGCAGTATTTT.

This clonotype was recorded a few times. The J gene is TRBJ1-5, the V gene TRBV12-3 or TRBV12-4; D is undetermined. Trimming stripped 2 bases from V and 4 bases from J, with 12 bases between. The CDR3 runs 15 residues. CDR3 in DNA: TGTGCCAGCAGTTTATTGATGGCAGGTAATCAGCCCCAGCATTTT. It codes for CASSLLMAGNQPQHF.

This clonotype was recorded many times. J is TRBJ2-2 and V is TRBV6-1; TRBD1 or TRBD2 may be the D gene (5 bases each). CDR3 size: 15 residues. Germline V lookup: CDR1 MNHNS, CDR2 SASEGT. V lost 6 bases, J lost 1 base, and 12 bases lay in between. This CDR3 is CASSPGTVNTGELFF. CDR3 nucleotides: TGTGCCAGCAGCCCCGGGACGGTGAACACCGGGGAGCTGTTTTTT.

This clonotype was counted between two and nine times. The chain has TRBV5-5 and TRBJ1-4; no firm D call. V lost 4 bases and J lost 10, with 23 bases in between. The CDR3 spans 16 residues. In germline, CDR1 is SGHKS, CDR2 YYEKEE (reference sequence). The CDR3 protein is CASSGSWTATSGKLFF. The CDR3 DNA is TGTGCCAGCAGCGGGAGCTGGACGGCTACATCGGGAAAACTGTTTTTT.

The chain links TRBV4-3 to TRBJ2-3; no reliable D call. Trimming left V 1 base short and J 2 bases short, with 10 bases between. Germline V gene sequence: CDR1 LGHNA, CDR2 YSLEER. The CDR3 is 15 residues long. The CDR3 reads CASSQGGHYTDTQYF. In DNA, the CDR3 is TGCGCCAGCAGCCAAGGTGGTCACTACACAGATACGCAGTATTTT.

This clonotype was detected only a few times. The J gene is TRBJ1-2, the V gene TRBV7-8; D remains ambiguous. Germline V gene sequence: CDR1 SGHVS, CDR2 FQNEAQ. Trimming removed 5 bases from V and 8 bases from J, with 18 bases in between. The CDR3 extends over 14 amino acids. CDR3 in DNA: TGTGCCAGCAGCCCTTCGGCCATACCTGGGGGCTACACCTTC. Translated, it gives CASSPSAIPGGYTF.

The V gene is TRBV3-1, the J gene TRBJ2-1, with a tentative D call TRBD2 (5 bases). This CDR3 region has 14 residues. V shed 1 base and J shed 14 bases, with 18 bases lying between them. The germline gives CDR1 LGHDT, CDR2 YNNKEL (reference sequence). In nucleotides, the CDR3 is TGTGCCAGCAGCCAAGGAGGGCTAGCTGTTTTGGAGTTCTTC. Protein sequence: CASSQGGLAVLEFF.